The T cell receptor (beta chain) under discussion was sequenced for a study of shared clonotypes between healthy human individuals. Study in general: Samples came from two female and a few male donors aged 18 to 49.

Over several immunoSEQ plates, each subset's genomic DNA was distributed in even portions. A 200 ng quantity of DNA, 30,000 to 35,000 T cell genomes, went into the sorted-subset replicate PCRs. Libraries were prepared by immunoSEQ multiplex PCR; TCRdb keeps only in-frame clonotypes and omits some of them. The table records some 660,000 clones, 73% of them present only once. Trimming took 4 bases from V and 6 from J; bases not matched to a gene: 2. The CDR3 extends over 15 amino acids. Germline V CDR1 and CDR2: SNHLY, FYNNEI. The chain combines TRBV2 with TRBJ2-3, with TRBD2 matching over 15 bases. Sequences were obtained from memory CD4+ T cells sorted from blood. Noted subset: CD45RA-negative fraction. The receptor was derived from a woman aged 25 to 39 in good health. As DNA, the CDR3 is TGTGCCAGCAGTGGGGGACTAGCGGGAGGCGATACGCAGTATTTT. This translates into CASSGGLAGGDTQYF.